This T cell receptor (beta chain) was sequenced during a study of blood T cell repertoires in COVID-19. Profiling relied on immunoSEQ multiplex PCR, and the TCRdb table lists in-frame clones only, not all of them. The sample consists of 80,000 to 130,000 clones, approximately 86% of them appearing once. Donors of Cohort 3 who recovered were those that had two negative PCRs, clearance, or symptom resolution. The sequencing input was PBMCs or T cells enriched from blood (not recorded which). The receptor was isolated from a woman in her forties or fifties who had recovered from COVID-19.

The CDR3 is CASSQQSYEQYF. DNA of the CDR3: TGTGCCAGCAGCCAACAATCCTACGAGCAGTACTTC. The chain joins TRBV3-1 (or the pseudogene TRBV3-2) to TRBJ2-7, with D unresolved. The V end was cut by 2 bases, the J end by 1 base, with 3 bases between. This CDR3 is built from 12 residues. The germline gives CDR1 LGHDT, CDR2 YNNKEL (reference sequence).